This is a list of T cell receptor beta chains from one sample in a study of blood T cell repertoires in COVID-19. TCRdb keeps only in-frame clones here, not all; method: immunoSEQ multiplex PCR. The table has 150,000 to 200,000 clones, 85% to 90% seen once; the top ten hold roughly 4%. Sample: peripheral blood. These receptors originate from a woman in her 70s with acute or convalescent COVID-19. Both conserved end residues are part of each CDR3. D genes are given only for firm matches. Clone size is shown for a subset of rows, as once, few, many or a class of expanded clone.

D gene: .
clone size: few
V gene: TRBV5-5
J gene: TRBJ2-2
CDR3 DNA: TGTGCCAGCAGCTTGCTTGCAGGGACCGGGGAGCTGTTTTTT
CDR3 protein: CASSLLAGTGELFF

D gene: TRBD1
clone size: .
V gene: TRBV30
J gene: TRBJ1-3
CDR3 DNA: TGTGCCTGGTCGGACAGGGGAAACACCATATATTTT
CDR3 protein: CAWSDRGNTIYF

D gene: TRBD1
clone size: once
V gene: TRBV11-2
J gene: TRBJ1-2
CDR3 DNA: TGTGCCAGCAGCTCTCTGGGACAGGGAACGAGCTATGGCTACACCTTC
CDR3 protein: CASSSLGQGTSYGYTF

D gene: TRBD2
clone size: .
V gene: TRBV19
J gene: TRBJ2-7
CDR3 DNA: TGTGCCAGTAGTATCGGTTGGGAGGGGCCCTACGAGCAGTACTTC
CDR3 protein: CASSIGWEGPYEQYF

D gene: .
clone size: .
V gene: TRBV2
J gene: TRBJ1-2
CDR3 DNA: TGTGCCAGCAGTCGTACAGGGTCTGCCTATGGCTACACCTTC
CDR3 protein: CASSRTGSAYGYTF

D gene: TRBD1
clone size: .
V gene: TRBV12-3/TRBV12-4
J gene: TRBJ1-4
CDR3 DNA: TGTGCCAGCAGGAGACAGGGGAATGAAAAACTGTTTTTT
CDR3 protein: CASRRQGNEKLFF

D gene: TRBD1
clone size: .
V gene: TRBV28
J gene: TRBJ2-2
CDR3 DNA: TGTGCCAGCAGTTTAGGGGACAGGGTGGACACCGGGGAGCTGTTTTTT
CDR3 protein: CASSLGDRVDTGELFF

D gene: .
clone size: .
V gene: TRBV7-2
J gene: TRBJ2-2
CDR3 DNA: TGTGCCAGCAGCTGGAGTCGGGAGACCGGGGAGCTGTTTTTT
CDR3 protein: CASSWSRETGELFF

D gene: TRBD2
clone size: .
V gene: TRBV10-3
J gene: TRBJ2-3
CDR3 DNA: TGTGCCATCACCGACCCGGGACTAGCCGATACGCAGTATTTT
CDR3 protein: CAITDPGLADTQYF

D gene: .
clone size: .
V gene: TRBV2
J gene: TRBJ2-6
CDR3 DNA: TGTGCCAGCAGTGTCCTAGCTATTGGGGCCAACGTCCTGACTTTC
CDR3 protein: CASSVLAIGANVLTF

D gene: TRBD1
clone size: .
V gene: TRBV4-3
J gene: TRBJ2-7
CDR3 DNA: TGCGCCAGCAGCCAAGATACAGGGGCCTACGAGCAGTACTTC
CDR3 protein: CASSQDTGAYEQYF

D gene: TRBD2
clone size: .
V gene: TRBV4-3
J gene: TRBJ2-7
CDR3 DNA: TGCGCCAGCAGCCAAGATTATGGGACTAGTTTTTACGAGCAGTACTTC
CDR3 protein: CASSQDYGTSFYEQYF

D gene: .
clone size: once
V gene: TRBV10-3
J gene: TRBJ1-4
CDR3 DNA: TGTGCCATCAGTGAGTCTTCACAGGTCGGTGAAAAACTGTTTTTT
CDR3 protein: CAISESSQVGEKLFF

D gene: TRBD1
clone size: .
V gene: TRBV11-3
J gene: TRBJ2-3
CDR3 DNA: TGTGCCAGCAGCTTAGACCGAGACAGGGAGCAGTATTTT
CDR3 protein: CASSLDRDREQYF

D gene: .
clone size: .
V gene: TRBV7-8
J gene: TRBJ1-4
CDR3 DNA: TGTGCCAGCAGCCCCCGGGGAAGGGAACTGTTTTTT
CDR3 protein: CASSPRGRELFF

D gene: .
clone size: .
V gene: TRBV18
J gene: TRBJ1-4
CDR3 DNA: TGTGCCAGCTCACCAGCGGGGGAAAAACTGTTTTTT
CDR3 protein: CASSPAGEKLFF

D gene: .
clone size: .
V gene: TRBV5-5
J gene: TRBJ2-5
CDR3 DNA: TGTGCCAGCAGCTTGGTCCGTCCGGGAAGGCAAGAGACCCAGTACTTC
CDR3 protein: CASSLVRPGRQETQYF

D gene: .
clone size: .
V gene: TRBV9
J gene: TRBJ2-1
CDR3 DNA: TGTGCCAGCAGCGTAGAAGGGGGCTCCTACAATGAGCAGTTCTTC
CDR3 protein: CASSVEGGSYNEQFF

D gene: TRBD1
clone size: .
V gene: TRBV5-1
J gene: TRBJ1-4
CDR3 DNA: TGCGCCAGCAGCTTGGCAGGGGGCTTTCTTACTAATGAAAAACTGTTTTTT
CDR3 protein: CASSLAGGFLTNEKLFF

D gene: .
clone size: .
V gene: TRBV24-1
J gene: TRBJ1-2
CDR3 DNA: TGTGCCACCAGTGATTTCGGGCAGGGCGGCTATGGCTACACCTTC
CDR3 protein: CATSDFGQGGYGYTF

D gene: TRBD2
clone size: .
V gene: TRBV3-1/TRBV3-2
J gene: TRBJ2-3
CDR3 DNA: TGTGCCAGCAGCCGCCTAGCGGGAGTTAGCACAGATACGCAGTATTTT
CDR3 protein: CASSRLAGVSTDTQYF

D gene: TRBD2
clone size: .
V gene: TRBV27
J gene: TRBJ2-7
CDR3 DNA: TGTGCCAGCAGTACCCGTCCCGGGAGGGAGCAGTACTTC
CDR3 protein: CASSTRPGREQYF

D gene: TRBD1
clone size: .
V gene: TRBV30
J gene: TRBJ1-4
CDR3 DNA: TGTGCCTGGGAGTCGGGACAGGGCCGGAATGAAAAACTGTTTTTT
CDR3 protein: CAWESGQGRNEKLFF

D gene: TRBD1
clone size: once
V gene: TRBV28
J gene: TRBJ1-6
CDR3 DNA: TGTGCCAGCAGCCGGACAGGGTTCTATAATTCACCCCTCCACTTT
CDR3 protein: CASSRTGFYNSPLHF

D gene: .
clone size: once
V gene: TRBV5-6
J gene: TRBJ1-1
CDR3 DNA: TGTGCCAGCAGCTTGGCCGGGGTCAAACCCAGAGGAGGTGAAGCTTTCTTT
CDR3 protein: CASSLAGVKPRGGEAFF

D gene: TRBD2
clone size: .
V gene: TRBV3-1/TRBV3-2
J gene: TRBJ2-5
CDR3 DNA: TGTGCCAGCAGCCGGACTAGCGGGGGGGCTGTCCGCCAAGAGACCCAGTACTTC
CDR3 protein: CASSRTSGGAVRQETQYF